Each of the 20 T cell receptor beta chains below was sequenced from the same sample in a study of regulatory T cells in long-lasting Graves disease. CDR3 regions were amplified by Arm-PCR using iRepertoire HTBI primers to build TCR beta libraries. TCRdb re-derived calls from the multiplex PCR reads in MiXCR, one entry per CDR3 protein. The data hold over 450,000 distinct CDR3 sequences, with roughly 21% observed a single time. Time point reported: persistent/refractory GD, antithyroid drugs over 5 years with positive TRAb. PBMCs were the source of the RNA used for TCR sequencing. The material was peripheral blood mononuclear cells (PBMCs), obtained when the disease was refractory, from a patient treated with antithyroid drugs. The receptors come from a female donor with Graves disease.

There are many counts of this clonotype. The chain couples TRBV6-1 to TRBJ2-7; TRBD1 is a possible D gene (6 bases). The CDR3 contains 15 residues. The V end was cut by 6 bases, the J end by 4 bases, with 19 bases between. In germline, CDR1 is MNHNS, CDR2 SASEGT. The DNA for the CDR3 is TGTGCCAGCAGGGATAGGACAGAACGCCATTACGAGCAGTACTTC. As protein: CASRDRTERHYEQYF.

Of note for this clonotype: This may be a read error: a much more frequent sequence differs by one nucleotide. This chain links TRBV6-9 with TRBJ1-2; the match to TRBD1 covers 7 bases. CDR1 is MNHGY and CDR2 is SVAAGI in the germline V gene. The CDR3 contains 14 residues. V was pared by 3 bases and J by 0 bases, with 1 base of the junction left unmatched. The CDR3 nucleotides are TGTGCCAGCAGTTACGACAGGGCTAACTATGGCTACACCTTC. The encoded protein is CASSYDRANYGYTF.

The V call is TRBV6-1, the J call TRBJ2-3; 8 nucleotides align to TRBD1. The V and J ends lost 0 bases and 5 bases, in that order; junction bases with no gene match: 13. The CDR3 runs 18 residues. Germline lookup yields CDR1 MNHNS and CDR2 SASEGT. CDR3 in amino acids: CASSEAPTGGRRGDTQYF. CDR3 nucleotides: TGTGCCAGCAGTGAAGCCCCAACAGGGGGGCGAAGGGGAGATACGCAGTATTTT.

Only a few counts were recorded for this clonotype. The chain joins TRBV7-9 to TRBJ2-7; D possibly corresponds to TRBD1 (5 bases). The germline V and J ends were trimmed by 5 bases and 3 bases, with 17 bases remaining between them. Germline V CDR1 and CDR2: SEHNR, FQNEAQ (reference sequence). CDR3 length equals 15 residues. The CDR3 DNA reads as TGTGCCAGCAGCCCACAGGAAAGCTCTAACTACGAGCAGTACTTC. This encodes CASSPQESSNYEQYF.

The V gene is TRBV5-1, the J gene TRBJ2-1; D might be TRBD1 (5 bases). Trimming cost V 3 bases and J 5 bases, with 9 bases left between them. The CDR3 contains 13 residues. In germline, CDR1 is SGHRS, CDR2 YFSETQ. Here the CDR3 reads CASSYGHNNEQFF. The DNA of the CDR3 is TGCGCCAGCAGCTACGGACATAACAATGAGCAGTTCTTC.

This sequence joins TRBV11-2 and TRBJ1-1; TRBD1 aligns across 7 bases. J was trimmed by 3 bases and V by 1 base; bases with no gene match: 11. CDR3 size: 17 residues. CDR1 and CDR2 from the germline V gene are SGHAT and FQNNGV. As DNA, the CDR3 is TGTGCCAGCAGCTTAGTGAGAGGGGGCCGGGGGTACACTGAAGCTTTCTTT. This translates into CASSLVRGGRGYTEAFF.

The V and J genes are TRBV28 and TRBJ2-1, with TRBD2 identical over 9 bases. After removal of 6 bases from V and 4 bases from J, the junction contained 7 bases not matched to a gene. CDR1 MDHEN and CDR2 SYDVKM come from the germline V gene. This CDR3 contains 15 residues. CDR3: CASRTGTSRYNEQFF. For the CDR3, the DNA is TGTGCCAGCAGGACCGGGACTAGCCGTTACAATGAGCAGTTCTTC.

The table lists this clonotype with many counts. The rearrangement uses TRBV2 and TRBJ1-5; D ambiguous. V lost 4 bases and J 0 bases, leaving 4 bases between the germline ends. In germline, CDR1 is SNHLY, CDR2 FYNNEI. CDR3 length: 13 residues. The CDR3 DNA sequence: TGTGCCAGCAGTGTATCTAGCAATCAGCCCCAGCATTTT. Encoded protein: CASSVSSNQPQHF. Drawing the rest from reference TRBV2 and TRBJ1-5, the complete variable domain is EPEVTQTPSHQVTQMGQEVILRCVPISNHLYFYWYRQILGQKVEFLVSFYNNEISEKSEIFDDQFSVERPDGSNFTLKIRSTKLEDSAMYFCASSVSSNQPQHFGDGTRLSIL.

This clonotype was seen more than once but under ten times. CDR3 nucleotide sequence: TGTGCCAGCAGTGGACTTAGTGAGAACACTGAAGCTTTCTTT. Translated: CASSGLSENTEAFF. This chain connects TRBV25-1 to TRBJ1-1; D call uncertain. Trimming took off 4 bases at V and 1 base at J, with 10 bases between the two ends. The CDR3 spans 14 residues. The germline gives CDR1 MGHDK, CDR2 SYGVNS.

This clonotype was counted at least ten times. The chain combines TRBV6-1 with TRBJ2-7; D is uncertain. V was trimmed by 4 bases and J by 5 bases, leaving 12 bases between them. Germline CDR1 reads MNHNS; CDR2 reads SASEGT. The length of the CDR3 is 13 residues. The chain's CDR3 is CASSARRTHEQYF. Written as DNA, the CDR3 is TGTGCCAGCAGTGCACGAAGGACCCACGAGCAGTACTTC.

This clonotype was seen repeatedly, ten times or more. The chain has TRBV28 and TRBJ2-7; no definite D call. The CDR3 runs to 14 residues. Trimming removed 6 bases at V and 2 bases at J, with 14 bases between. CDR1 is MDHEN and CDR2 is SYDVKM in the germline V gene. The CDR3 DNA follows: TGTGCCAGCAGATCCGAAGACCGAACCTACGAGCAGTACTTC. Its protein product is CASRSEDRTYEQYF. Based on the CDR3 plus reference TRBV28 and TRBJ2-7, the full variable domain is DVKVTQSSRYLVKRTGEKVFLECVQDMDHENMFWYRQDPGLGLRLIYFSYDVKMKEKGDIPEGYSVSREKKERFSLILESASTNQTSMYLCASRSEDRTYEQYFGPGTRLTVT.

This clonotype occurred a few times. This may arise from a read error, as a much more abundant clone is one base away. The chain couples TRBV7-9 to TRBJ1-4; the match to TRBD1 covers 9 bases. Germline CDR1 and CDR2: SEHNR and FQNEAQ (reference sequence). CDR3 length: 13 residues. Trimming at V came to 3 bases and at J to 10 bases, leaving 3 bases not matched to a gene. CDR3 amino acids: CASSLADRGKLFF. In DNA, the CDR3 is TGTGCCAGCAGCTTGGCGGACAGGGGAAAACTGTTTTTT. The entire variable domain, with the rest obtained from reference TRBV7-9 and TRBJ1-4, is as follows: DTGVSQNPRHKITKRGQNVTFRCDPISEHNRLYWYRQTLGQGPEFLTYFQNEAQLEKSRLLSDRFSAERPKGSFSTLEIQRTEQGDSAMYLCASSLADRGKLFFGSGTQLSVL.

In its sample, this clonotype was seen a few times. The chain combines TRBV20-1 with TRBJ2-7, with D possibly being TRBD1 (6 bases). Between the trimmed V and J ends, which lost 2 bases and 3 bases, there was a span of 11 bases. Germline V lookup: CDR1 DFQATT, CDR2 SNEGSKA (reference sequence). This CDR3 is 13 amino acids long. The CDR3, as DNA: TGCAGTGCTAGACCATCGACAGGCTACGAGCAGTACTTC. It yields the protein CSARPSTGYEQYF.

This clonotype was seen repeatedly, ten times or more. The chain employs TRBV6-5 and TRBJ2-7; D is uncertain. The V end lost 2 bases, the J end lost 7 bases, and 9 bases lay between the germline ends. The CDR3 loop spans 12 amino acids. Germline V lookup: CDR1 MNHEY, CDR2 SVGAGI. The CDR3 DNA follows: TGTGCCAGCAGTTACCCGGCCGGGGAGCAGTACTTC. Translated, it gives CASSYPAGEQYF.

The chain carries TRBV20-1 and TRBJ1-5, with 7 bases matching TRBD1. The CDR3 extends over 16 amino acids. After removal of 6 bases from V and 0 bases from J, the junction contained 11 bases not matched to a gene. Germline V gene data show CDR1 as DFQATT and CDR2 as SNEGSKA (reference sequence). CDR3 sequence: CSARRTGDDSNQPQHF. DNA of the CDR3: TGCAGTGCCCGGAGGACAGGAGACGATAGCAATCAGCCCCAGCATTTT.

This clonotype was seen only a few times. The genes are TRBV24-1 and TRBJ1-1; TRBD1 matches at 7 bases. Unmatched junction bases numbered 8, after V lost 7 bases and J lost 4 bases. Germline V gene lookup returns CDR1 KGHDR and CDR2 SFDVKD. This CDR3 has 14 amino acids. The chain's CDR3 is CATSPRGLVTEAFF. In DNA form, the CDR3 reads TGTGCCACCAGCCCTAGGGGGCTGGTCACTGAAGCTTTCTTT.

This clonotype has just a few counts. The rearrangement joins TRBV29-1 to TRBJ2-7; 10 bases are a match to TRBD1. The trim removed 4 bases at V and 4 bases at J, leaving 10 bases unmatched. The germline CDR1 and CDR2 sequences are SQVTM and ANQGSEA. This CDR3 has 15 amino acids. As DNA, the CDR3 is TGCAGCGTTGCAATGTGGGACAGGGGTTCGTACGAGCAGTACTTC. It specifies CSVAMWDRGSYEQYF.

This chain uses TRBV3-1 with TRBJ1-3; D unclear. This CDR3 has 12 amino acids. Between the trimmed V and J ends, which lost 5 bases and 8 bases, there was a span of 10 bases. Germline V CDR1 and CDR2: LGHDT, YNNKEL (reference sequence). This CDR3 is CASSYGRDTIYF. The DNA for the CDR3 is TGTGCCAGCAGCTACGGCCGGGACACCATATATTTT.

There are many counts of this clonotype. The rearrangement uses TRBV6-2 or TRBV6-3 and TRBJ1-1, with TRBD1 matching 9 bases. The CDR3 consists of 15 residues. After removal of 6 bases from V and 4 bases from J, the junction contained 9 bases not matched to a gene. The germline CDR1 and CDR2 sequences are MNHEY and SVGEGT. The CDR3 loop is CASRDRDRGGTEAFF. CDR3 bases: TGTGCCAGCAGAGACCGCGACAGGGGGGGCACTGAAGCTTTCTTT.

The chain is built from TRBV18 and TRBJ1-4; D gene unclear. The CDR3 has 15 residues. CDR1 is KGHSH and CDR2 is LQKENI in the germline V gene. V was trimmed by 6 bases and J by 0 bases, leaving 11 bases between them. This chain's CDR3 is CASSAPLPTNEKLFF. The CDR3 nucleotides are TGTGCCAGCTCCGCCCCTCTGCCAACTAATGAAAAACTGTTTTTT.